This T cell receptor beta chain was profiled in a study of response to subunit inactivated influenza vaccine. TCRdb redid the calling of the RT-PCR reads with MiXCR, one entry per CDR3 protein. The sample carries 800,000 to 1,000,000 distinct CDR3 sequences, around 20% recorded once. This clonotype was detected only a few times. Its antigen is unidentified. Regarding the study as a whole: Only a handful of new T cells, the authors suggested, are recruited with each seasonal influenza vaccination.

CDR3 length: 11 residues. CDR1 MNHEY and CDR2 SVGEGT come from the germline V gene. Trimming removed 8 bases from V and 6 bases from J; junction bases left unmatched: 1. Sample: PBMCs from blood, taken about 5 days after vaccination. This sequence originates from a middle-aged man who received an inactivated influenza vaccine. This chain connects TRBV6-2 or TRBV6-3 to TRBJ1-2; 9 bases line up with TRBD1. CDR3 residues: CASGQGHGYTF. In nucleotides, the CDR3 is TGTGCCAGCGGACAGGGGCATGGCTACACCTTC.